This T cell receptor (beta chain) was identified during a study of control samples from healthy donors and cancer patients. Method: immunoSEQ multiplex PCR; TCRdb's copy keeps in-frame clones and lacks some. The sample contains about 110,000 clones, approximately 80% of which appear only once. The sequence came from a man between 18 and 35 years old in good health. What was sequenced was blood.

The CDR3 sequence: CASSRARSLFSTDTQYF. The CDR3 coding sequence is TGTGCCAGCAGCAGAGCCCGGAGCCTTTTTAGCACAGATACGCAGTATTTT. The chain recombines TRBV6-2 or TRBV6-3 with TRBJ2-3; D gene ambiguous. Germline values: CDR1 MNHEY, CDR2 SVGEGT. Deletions cut 6 bases from V and 0 bases from J, with 19 bases between. The CDR3 runs 17 residues.